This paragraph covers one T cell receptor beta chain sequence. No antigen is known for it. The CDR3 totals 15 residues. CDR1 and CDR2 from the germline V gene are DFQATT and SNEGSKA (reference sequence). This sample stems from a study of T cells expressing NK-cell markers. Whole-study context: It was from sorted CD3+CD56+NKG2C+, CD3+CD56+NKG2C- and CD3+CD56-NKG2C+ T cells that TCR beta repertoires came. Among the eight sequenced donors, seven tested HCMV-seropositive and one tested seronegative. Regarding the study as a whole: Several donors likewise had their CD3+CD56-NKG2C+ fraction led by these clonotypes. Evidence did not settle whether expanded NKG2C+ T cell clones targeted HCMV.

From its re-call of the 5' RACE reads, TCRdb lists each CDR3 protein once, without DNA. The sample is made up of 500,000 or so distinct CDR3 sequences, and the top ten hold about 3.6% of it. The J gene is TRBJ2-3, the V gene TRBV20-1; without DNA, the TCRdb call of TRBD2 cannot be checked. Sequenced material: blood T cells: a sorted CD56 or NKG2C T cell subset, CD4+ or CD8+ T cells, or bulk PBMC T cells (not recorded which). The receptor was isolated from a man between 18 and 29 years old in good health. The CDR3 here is CSASETLGAPDTQYF.